The sequence of this TCR beta chain was determined in a study of T cell responses to AZD1222 COVID-19 vaccine. TCRdb's copy holds only in-frame clones and misses some; the assay was immunoSEQ multiplex PCR. The sample lists tens of thousands of clones; just over 85% were seen once. Study-level findings and limits: The reported proportion of spike-specific TCRs targeting unmutated variant regions was nearly half. Donors were chiefly white British, with a greater number of females, and clonal diversity was perhaps underestimated.

CDR3 length: 15 residues. CDR1 and CDR2 (germline): LNHNV, YYDKDF (reference sequence). The trim removed 5 bases at V and 7 bases at J, leaving 14 bases unmatched. Comments on this clone: Its antigen is undetermined.

This chain uses TRBV15 with TRBJ2-7; 7 bases agree with TRBD1. The source was peripheral blood, collected on day 0 of AZD1222 vaccination. The TCR was taken from an adult in good health. The CDR3 DNA reads TGTGCCACCAGCCGGAGACAGGGAAGTCTTTGGGAGCAGTACTTC. Protein sequence: CATSRRQGSLWEQYF.